The 10 T cell receptor beta chains reported below all come from one sample, sequenced in a study of Graves' ophthalmopathy and Graves' hyperthyroidism (dated by TCRdb to 2016 to 2018). The instrument was an Illumina HiSeq 2000. TCR beta CDR3 regions were amplified from RNA transcripts for repertoire sequencing. HTBI primers and the Qiagen OneStep RT-PCR kit were used in a first-round RT-PCR, which was followed by a second-round multiplex PCR, size selection and purification. TCRdb applied fastp at Q25 and MiXCR to the public reads, then kept only in-frame beta chains. Rows merge per CDR3 protein into single entries with the most common DNA and genes. The sample contains over 650,000 distinct CDR3 sequences, just over 40% of them found a single time. Around 3% of the sample belongs to the ten largest clones. Sequencing was performed on peripheral blood. Receptor source: an adult man with Graves' ophthalmopathy.

This clonotype has a count of ten or more. DNA for the CDR3: TGCAGCGTGATCGGCGGCCCTTTTAACTATGGCTACACCTTC. Its protein is CSVIGGPFNYGYTF. The chain recombines TRBV29-1 with TRBJ1-2; no reliable D call. Germline assignment: CDR1 SQVTM and CDR2 ANQGSEA. Trimming shortened V by 6 bases and J by 1 base, and 15 bases separated the two germline ends. There are 14 residues in the CDR3.

CDR3 loop: CASSISYAGVYEQYF. The CDR3 DNA reads TGTGCCAGTAGTATTAGTTATGCGGGAGTCTACGAGCAGTACTTC. The genes are TRBV19 and TRBJ2-7, with 7 bases fitting TRBD2. The CDR3 covers 15 residues. Germline V gives CDR1 LNHDA, CDR2 SQIVND (reference sequence). J gave up 3 bases and V 3 bases, and 8 bases lay outside the gene matches.

This clonotype appeared many times. This chain uses TRBV6-6 with TRBJ1-2; maybe TRBD1 (5 bases). V lost 7 bases, J lost 2 bases, and 11 bases lay in between. This CDR3 has 13 amino acids. Germline assignment: CDR1 MNHNY and CDR2 SVGAGI (reference sequence). CDR3 sequence reads: CASTLGENYGYTF. The CDR3 DNA reads as TGTGCCAGCACCCTAGGGGAAAACTATGGCTACACCTTC.

The rearrangement links TRBV29-1 to TRBJ1-1; D is uncertain. The CDR3 is 13 residues long. V dropped 7 bases and J dropped 4 bases, with 16 bases sitting between them. Germline loops: CDR1 SQVTM, CDR2 ANQGSEA. The CDR3 loop reads CSAQTGAGTEAFF. The CDR3 nucleotides are TGCAGCGCCCAGACCGGTGCGGGCACTGAAGCTTTCTTT.

The V call is TRBV19, the J call TRBJ2-2; D not certain. Germline V lookup: CDR1 LNHDA, CDR2 SQIVND (reference sequence). V was pared by 7 bases and J by 8 bases, with 14 bases between. The CDR3 spans 13 residues. The CDR3 is CASTMDITGELFF. CDR3 DNA sequence: TGTGCCAGTACCATGGATATAACTGGGGAGCTGTTTTTT.

The gene calls are TRBV10-2 and TRBJ2-7; 7 bases line up with TRBD1. The ends lost 2 bases at V and 6 bases at J; junction bases unmatched: 4. Germline V gene data show CDR1 as WSHSY and CDR2 as SAAADI. This CDR3 is 13 amino acids long. DNA of the CDR3: TGCGCCAGCAGTGAGAGACAGGGTGGCGAGCAGTACTTC. Translating it yields CASSERQGGEQYF.

The rearrangement joins TRBV7-2 to TRBJ2-7; TRBD1 matches at 7 bases. This CDR3 has 15 amino acids. V lost 3 bases, J lost 0 bases, and 5 bases stayed unmatched. Germline V lookup: CDR1 SGHTA, CDR2 FQGNSA. CDR3 amino acids: CASSLMGDSSYEQYF. CDR3 in DNA: TGTGCCAGCAGCTTGATGGGGGACAGCTCCTACGAGCAGTACTTC.

V is TRBV10-3 and J is TRBJ1-2; 9 nucleotides line up with TRBD1. Germline V CDR1 and CDR2: ENHRY, SYGVKD. Trimming cost V 10 bases and J 8 bases; bases outside gene matches: 8. The CDR3 loop spans 12 amino acids. Here the CDR3 DNA reads TGTGCCAGTCGGACAGGGGCTAGAGGCTACACCTTC. Residues: CASRTGARGYTF.

This chain uses TRBV14 with TRBJ1-3; no clear D. CDR3 size: 15 residues. The V and J ends lost 8 bases and 0 bases respectively, with 14 bases between them. Germline V gives CDR1 SGHDN, CDR2 FVKESK. DNA for the CDR3: TGTGCCAGCTCACCGACAAGTCGCTCTGGAAACACCATATATTTT. Encoded protein: CASSPTSRSGNTIYF.

This chain joins TRBV7-2 and TRBJ1-5; D is possibly TRBD1 (6 bases). CDR1 SGHTA and CDR2 FQGNSA come from the germline V gene. CDR3 length: 16 amino acids. The V end lost 0 bases, the J end lost 6 bases, and 15 bases lay between the germline ends. This chain's CDR3 is CASSLAFQGQGQPQHF. The CDR3 region has the DNA TGTGCCAGCAGCTTAGCGTTTCAGGGGCAGGGTCAGCCCCAGCATTTT.